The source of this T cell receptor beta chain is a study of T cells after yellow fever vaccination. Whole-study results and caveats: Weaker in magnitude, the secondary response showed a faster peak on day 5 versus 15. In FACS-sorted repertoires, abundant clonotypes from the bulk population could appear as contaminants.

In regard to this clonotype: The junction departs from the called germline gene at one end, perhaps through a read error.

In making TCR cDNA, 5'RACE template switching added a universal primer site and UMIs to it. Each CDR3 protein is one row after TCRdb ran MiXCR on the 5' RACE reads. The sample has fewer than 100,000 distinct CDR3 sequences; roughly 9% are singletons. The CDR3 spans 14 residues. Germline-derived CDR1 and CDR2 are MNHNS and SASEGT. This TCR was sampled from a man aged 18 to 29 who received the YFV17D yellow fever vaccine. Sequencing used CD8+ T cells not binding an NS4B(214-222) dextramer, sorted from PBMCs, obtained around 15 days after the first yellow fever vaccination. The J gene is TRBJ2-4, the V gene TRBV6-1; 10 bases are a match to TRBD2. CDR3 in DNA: TGTGCCAGCAGCAAGACTAGCGGGCCAAACGTTCAGTACTTC. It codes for CASSKTSGPNVQYF.